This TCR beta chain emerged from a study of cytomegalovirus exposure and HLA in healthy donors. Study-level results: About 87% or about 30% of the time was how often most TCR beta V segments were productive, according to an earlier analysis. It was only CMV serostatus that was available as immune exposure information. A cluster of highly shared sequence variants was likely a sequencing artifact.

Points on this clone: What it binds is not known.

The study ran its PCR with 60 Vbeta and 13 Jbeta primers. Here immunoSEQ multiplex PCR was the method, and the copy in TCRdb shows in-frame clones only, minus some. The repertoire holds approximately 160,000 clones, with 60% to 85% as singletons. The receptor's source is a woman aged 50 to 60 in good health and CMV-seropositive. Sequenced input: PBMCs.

As DNA, the CDR3 is TGTGCCATCAGGGACCCCGGGACAGGGACCAACAATGAGCAGTTCTTC. This encodes CAIRDPGTGTNNEQFF. This chain uses TRBV10-3 with TRBJ2-1; the match to TRBD1 covers 9 bases. Germline V gene data show CDR1 as ENHRY and CDR2 as SYGVKD. J was trimmed by 5 bases and V by 6 bases; bases with no gene match: 11. This CDR3 comprises 16 residues.